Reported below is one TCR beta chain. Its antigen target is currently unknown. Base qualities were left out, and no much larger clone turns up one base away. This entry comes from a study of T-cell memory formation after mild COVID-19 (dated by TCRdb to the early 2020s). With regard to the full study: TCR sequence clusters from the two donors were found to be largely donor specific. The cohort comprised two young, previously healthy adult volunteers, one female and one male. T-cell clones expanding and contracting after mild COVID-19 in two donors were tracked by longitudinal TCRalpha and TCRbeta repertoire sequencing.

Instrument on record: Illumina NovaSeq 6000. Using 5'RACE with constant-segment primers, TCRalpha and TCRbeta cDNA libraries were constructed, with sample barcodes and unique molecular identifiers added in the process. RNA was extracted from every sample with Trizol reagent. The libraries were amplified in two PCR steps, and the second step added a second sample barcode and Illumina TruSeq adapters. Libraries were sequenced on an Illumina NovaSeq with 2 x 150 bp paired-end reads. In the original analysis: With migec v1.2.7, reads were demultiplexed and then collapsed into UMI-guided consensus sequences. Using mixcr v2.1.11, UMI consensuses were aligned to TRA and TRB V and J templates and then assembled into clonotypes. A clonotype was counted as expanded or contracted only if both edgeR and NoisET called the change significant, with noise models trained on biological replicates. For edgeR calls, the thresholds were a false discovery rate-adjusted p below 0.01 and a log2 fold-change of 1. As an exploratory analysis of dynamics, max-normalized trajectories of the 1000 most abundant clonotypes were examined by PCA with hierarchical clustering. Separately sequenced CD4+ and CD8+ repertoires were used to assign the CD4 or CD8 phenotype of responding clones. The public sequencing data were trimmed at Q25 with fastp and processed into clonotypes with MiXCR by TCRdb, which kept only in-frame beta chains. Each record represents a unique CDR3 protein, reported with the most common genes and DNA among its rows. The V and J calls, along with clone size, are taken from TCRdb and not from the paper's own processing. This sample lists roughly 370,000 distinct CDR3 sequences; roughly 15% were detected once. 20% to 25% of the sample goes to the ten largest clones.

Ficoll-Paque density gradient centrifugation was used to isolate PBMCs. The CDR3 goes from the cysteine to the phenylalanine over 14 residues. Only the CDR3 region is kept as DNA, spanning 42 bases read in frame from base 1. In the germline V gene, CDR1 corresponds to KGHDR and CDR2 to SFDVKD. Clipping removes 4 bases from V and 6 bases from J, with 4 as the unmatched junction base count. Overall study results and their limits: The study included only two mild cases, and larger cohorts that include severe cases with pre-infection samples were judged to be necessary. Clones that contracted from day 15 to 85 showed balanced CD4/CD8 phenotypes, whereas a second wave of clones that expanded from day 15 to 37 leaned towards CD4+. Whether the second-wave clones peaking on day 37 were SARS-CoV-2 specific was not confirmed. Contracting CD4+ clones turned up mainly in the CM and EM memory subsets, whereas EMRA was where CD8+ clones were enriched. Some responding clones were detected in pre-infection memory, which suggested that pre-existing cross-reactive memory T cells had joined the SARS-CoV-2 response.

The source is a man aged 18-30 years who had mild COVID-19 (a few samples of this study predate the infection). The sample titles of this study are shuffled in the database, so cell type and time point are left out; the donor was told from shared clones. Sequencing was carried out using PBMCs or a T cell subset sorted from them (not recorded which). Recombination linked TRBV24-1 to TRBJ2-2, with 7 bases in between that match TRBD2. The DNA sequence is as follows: TGTGCCACCAGTGACCGGGGGAGGGCCGGGGAGCTGTTTTTT. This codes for CATSDRGRAGELFF.